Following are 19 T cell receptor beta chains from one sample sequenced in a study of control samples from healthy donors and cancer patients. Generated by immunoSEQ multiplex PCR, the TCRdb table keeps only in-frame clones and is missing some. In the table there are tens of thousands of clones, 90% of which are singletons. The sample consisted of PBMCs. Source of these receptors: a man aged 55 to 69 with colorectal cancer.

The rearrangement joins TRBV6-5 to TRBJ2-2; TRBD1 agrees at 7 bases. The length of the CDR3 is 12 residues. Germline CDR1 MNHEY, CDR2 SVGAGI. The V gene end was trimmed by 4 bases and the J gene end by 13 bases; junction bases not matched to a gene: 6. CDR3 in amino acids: CASSFDRAGLFF. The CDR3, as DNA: TGTGCCAGCAGTTTTGACAGGGCTGGGCTGTTTTTT.

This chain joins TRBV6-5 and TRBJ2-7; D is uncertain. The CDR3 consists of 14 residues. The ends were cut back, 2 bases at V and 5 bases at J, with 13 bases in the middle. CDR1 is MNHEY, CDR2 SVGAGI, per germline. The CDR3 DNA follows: TGTGCCAGCAGTTACGTAACTCCCTGGGACGAGCAGTACTTC. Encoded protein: CASSYVTPWDEQYF.

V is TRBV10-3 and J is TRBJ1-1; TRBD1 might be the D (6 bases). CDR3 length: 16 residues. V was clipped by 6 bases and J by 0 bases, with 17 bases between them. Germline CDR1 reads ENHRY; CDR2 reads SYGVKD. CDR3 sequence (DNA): TGTGCCATCAGACCGGCGACAGGAACAATGAACACTGAAGCTTTCTTT. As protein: CAIRPATGTMNTEAFF.

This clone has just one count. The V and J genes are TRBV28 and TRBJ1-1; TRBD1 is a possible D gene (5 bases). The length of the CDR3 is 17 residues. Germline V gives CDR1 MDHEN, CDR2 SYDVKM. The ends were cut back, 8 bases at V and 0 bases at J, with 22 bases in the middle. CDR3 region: CASGGVDRYDVNTEAFF. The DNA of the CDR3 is TGTGCCAGCGGGGGGGTGGACCGTTATGATGTGAACACTGAAGCTTTCTTT.

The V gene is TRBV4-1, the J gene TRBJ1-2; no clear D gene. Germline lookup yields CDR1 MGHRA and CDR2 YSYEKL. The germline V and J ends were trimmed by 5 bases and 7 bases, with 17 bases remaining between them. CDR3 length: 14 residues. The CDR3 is CASSSPAGSVGYTF. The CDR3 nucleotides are TGCGCCAGCAGCTCTCCAGCGGGGTCGGTTGGCTACACCTTC.

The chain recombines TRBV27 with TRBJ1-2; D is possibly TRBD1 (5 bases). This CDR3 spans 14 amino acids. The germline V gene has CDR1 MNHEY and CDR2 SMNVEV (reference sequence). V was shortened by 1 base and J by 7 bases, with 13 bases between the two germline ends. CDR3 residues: CASSLWQGGRGYTF. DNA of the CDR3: TGTGCCAGCAGTTTATGGCAGGGTGGTCGTGGCTACACCTTC.

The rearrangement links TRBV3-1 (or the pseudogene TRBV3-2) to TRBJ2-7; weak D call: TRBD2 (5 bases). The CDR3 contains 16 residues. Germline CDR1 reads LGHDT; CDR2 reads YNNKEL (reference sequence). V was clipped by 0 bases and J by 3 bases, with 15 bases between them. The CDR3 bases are TGTGCCAGCAGCCAAGATAGTGTAGTCGGGGTCTACGAGCAGTACTTC. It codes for CASSQDSVVGVYEQYF.

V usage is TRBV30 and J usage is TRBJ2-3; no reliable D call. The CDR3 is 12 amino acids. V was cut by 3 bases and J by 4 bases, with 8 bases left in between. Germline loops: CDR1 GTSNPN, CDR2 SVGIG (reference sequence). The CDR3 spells CAWSPAADTQYF. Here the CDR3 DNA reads TGTGCCTGGAGCCCGGCGGCAGATACGCAGTATTTT.

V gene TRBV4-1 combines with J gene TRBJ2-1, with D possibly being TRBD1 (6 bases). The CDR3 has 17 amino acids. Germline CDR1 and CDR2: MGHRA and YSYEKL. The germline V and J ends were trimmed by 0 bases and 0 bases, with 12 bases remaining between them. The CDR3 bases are TGCGCCAGCAGCCAAGATGCCAGACAGGCCTCCTACAATGAGCAGTTCTTC. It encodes CASSQDARQASYNEQFF.

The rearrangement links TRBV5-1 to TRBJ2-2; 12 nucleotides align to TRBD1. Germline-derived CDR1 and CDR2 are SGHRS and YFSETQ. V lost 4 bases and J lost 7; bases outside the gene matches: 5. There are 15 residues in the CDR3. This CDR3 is CASSRGQGANGELFF. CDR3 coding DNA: TGCGCCAGCAGCCGGGGACAGGGGGCGAACGGGGAGCTGTTTTTT. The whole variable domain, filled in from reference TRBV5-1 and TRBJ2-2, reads KAGVTQTPRYLIKTRGQQVTLSCSPISGHRSVSWYQQTPGQGLQFLFEYFSETQRNKGNFPGRFSGRQFSNSRSEMNVSTLELGDSALYLCASSRGQGANGELFFGEGSRLTVL.

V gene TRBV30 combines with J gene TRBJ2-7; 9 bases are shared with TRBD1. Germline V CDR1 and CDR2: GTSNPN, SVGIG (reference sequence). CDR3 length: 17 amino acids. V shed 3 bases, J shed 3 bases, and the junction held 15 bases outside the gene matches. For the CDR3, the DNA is TGTGCCTGGAGCAAAGGACAGGGGATTCTACCCATCTACGAGCAGTACTTC. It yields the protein CAWSKGQGILPIYEQYF.

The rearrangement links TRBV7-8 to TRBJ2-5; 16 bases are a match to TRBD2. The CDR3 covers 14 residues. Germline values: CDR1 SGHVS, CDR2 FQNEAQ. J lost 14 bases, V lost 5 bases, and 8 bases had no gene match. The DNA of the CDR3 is TGTGCCAGCAGCCCCGGGACTAGCGGGGGGGCCCGATACTTC. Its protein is CASSPGTSGGARYF. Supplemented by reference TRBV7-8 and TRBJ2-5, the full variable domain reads GAGVSQSPRYKVAKRGQDVALRCDPISGHVSLFWYQQALGQGPEFLTYFQNEAQLDKSGLPSDRFFAERPEGSVSTLKIQRTQQEDSAVYLCASSPGTSGGARYFGPGTRLLVL.

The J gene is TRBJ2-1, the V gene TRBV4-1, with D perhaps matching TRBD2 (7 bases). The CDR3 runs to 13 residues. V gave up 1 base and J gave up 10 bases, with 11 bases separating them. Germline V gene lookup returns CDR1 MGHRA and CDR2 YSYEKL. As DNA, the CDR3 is TGCGCCAGCAGCCAAGGGTCGGGGGGCGAGCAGTTCTTC. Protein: CASSQGSGGEQFF.

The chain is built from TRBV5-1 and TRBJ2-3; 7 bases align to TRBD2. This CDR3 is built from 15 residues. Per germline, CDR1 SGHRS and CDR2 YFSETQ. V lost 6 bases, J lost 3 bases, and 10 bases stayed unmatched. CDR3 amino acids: CASNWEGRATDTQYF. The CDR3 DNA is TGCGCCAGCAACTGGGAGGGAAGGGCGACAGATACGCAGTATTTT. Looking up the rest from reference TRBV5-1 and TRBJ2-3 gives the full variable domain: KAGVTQTPRYLIKTRGQQVTLSCSPISGHRSVSWYQQTPGQGLQFLFEYFSETQRNKGNFPGRFSGRQFSNSRSEMNVSTLELGDSALYLCASNWEGRATDTQYFGPGTRLTVL.

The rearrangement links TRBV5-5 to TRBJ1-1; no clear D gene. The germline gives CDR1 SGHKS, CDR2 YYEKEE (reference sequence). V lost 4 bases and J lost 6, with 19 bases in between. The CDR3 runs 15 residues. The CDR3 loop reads CASSLLHKVGAEAFF. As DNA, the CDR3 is TGTGCCAGCAGCCTCTTACACAAGGTGGGCGCTGAAGCTTTCTTT.

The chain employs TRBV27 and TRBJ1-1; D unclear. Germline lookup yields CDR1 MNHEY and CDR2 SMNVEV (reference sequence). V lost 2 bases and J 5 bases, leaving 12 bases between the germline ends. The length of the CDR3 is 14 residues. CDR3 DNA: TGTGCCAGCAGTTTAAAGAGGACGGGGACTGAAGCTTTCTTT. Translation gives CASSLKRTGTEAFF.

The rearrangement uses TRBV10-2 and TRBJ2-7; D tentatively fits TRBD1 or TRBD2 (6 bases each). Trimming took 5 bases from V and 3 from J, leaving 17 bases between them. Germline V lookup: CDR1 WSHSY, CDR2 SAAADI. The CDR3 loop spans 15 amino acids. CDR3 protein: CASSSRWGAIYEQYF. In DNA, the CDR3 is TGCGCCAGCAGTTCCCGGTGGGGGGCTATCTACGAGCAGTACTTC.

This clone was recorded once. CDR3 bases: TGTGCCAGCAGTTACCTACCGGGACAGGGCCACAATGAGCAGTTCTTC. Translated, it gives CASSYLPGQGHNEQFF. This sequence joins TRBV6-5 and TRBJ2-1; 9 nucleotides line up with TRBD1. Germline lookup yields CDR1 MNHEY and CDR2 SVGAGI. The V gene end was trimmed by 2 bases and the J gene end by 5 bases; junction bases not matched to a gene: 7. The CDR3 runs to 16 residues.

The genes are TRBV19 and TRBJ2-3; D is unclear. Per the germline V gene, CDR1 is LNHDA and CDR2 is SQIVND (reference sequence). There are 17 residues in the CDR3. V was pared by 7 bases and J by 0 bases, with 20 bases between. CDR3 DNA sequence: TGTGCCAGTAAGCGATCCAGCAGCCCCCTTAGCACAGATACGCAGTATTTT. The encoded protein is CASKRSSSPLSTDTQYF.